Below are 17 T cell receptor beta chains sequenced from a single sample in a study of blood T cell repertoires in COVID-19. Clones were read by immunoSEQ multiplex PCR, and TCRdb kept only the in-frame ones, dropping some. The table lists fewer than 200,000 clones, over 80% of them singletons. What was sequenced was PBMCs or T cells enriched from blood (not recorded which). The receptor set was obtained from a woman between 50 and 59 years old who had recovered from COVID-19.

This chain uses TRBV19 with TRBJ1-1; 8 nucleotides match TRBD1. Germline V gene data show CDR1 as LNHDA and CDR2 as SQIVND (reference sequence). The junction had 10 bases not matched to a gene; V was cut back by 6 bases and J by 1 base. This CDR3 is built from 16 residues. CDR3 loop: CASRKDRAVSNTEAFF. The CDR3 DNA follows: TGTGCCAGTAGGAAGGACAGGGCCGTATCGAACACTGAAGCTTTCTTT.

V usage is TRBV2 and J usage is TRBJ1-1; D unresolved. Between the trimmed V and J ends, which lost 4 bases and 11 bases, there was a span of 17 bases. From germline, CDR1 is SNHLY and CDR2 FYNNEI. The CDR3 is made up of 13 amino acids. CDR3 in DNA: TGTGCCAGCAGTGGAGGCGGCAGTTTTATGGCTTTCTTT. The encoded protein is CASSGGGSFMAFF. The variable domain in full, with the rest retrieved from reference TRBV2 and TRBJ1-1, is EPEVTQTPSHQVTQMGQEVILRCVPISNHLYFYWYRQILGQKVEFLVSFYNNEISEKSEIFDDQFSVERPDGSNFTLKIRSTKLEDSAMYFCASSGGGSFMAFFGQGTRLTVV.

V is TRBV18 and J is TRBJ1-2; tentative D call: TRBD1 (5 bases). The CDR3 is 13 amino acids. V lost 4 bases and J 5 bases, leaving 11 bases between the germline ends. Per the germline V gene, CDR1 is KGHSH and CDR2 is LQKENI. The CDR3 DNA is TGTGCCAGCTCACTACAGGAACCGTATGGCTACACCTTC. This gives the protein CASSLQEPYGYTF.

The chain is built from TRBV12-5 and TRBJ1-2, with D uncertain. The CDR3 loop spans 13 amino acids. Per the germline V gene, CDR1 is LGHNT and CDR2 is FRNRAP. Here the CDR3 DNA reads TGTGTCCTCTGGGGAGGCCTTAACTATGGCTACACCTTC. Its protein is CVLWGGLNYGYTF.

The chain employs TRBV29-1 and TRBJ2-2; possible D gene TRBD1, 5 bases. Germline V gene lookup returns CDR1 SQVTM and CDR2 ANQGSEA. The V gene lost 6 bases and the J gene lost 1 base, with 9 bases spanning the gap. The CDR3 consists of 13 residues. CDR3 sequence: CSVTGQNTGELFF. The CDR3 DNA reads as TGCAGCGTGACCGGACAGAACACCGGGGAGCTGTTTTTT.

The chain couples TRBV29-1 to TRBJ2-1; D might be TRBD2 (7 bases). Germline V gene data show CDR1 as SQVTM and CDR2 as ANQGSEA. This CDR3 has 11 residues. Trimming removed 8 bases from V and 6 bases from J, with 11 bases in between. The CDR3 reads CSPGGTNEQFF. The DNA for the CDR3 is TGCAGCCCGGGGGGCACCAATGAGCAGTTCTTC.

The chain uses TRBV18 and TRBJ1-3; possible D gene TRBD1, 6 bases. Deletions cut 1 base from V and 0 bases from J, with 10 bases between. The CDR3 is 16 amino acids. Per the germline V gene, CDR1 is KGHSH and CDR2 is LQKENI. For the CDR3, the DNA is TGTGCCAGCTCACCACGGGACACAAGCTCTGGAAACACCATATATTTT. Residues: CASSPRDTSSGNTIYF.

The V gene is TRBV19, the J gene TRBJ2-1, with TRBD1 as a possible D gene (7 bases). V gave up 6 bases and J gave up 6 bases, with 15 bases separating them. Germline V gene data show CDR1 as LNHDA and CDR2 as SQIVND (reference sequence). The CDR3 extends over 14 amino acids. The CDR3 DNA reads as TGTGCCAGTAGCCTAGCGCCAGGGGGCAATGAGCAGTTCTTC. Translating gives CASSLAPGGNEQFF. The full variable domain, rest sourced from reference TRBV19 and TRBJ2-1, is DGGITQSPKYLFRKEGQNVTLSCEQNLNHDAMYWYRQDPGQGLRLIYYSQIVNDFQKGDIAEGYSVSREKKESFPLTVTSAQKNPTAFYLCASSLAPGGNEQFFGPGTRLTVL.

J is TRBJ1-1 and V is TRBV3-1 (or the pseudogene TRBV3-2), with D perhaps matching TRBD1 (5 bases). The CDR3 has 12 amino acids. Trimming left V 3 bases short and J 11 bases short, with 13 bases between. Looked up from germline, CDR1 is LGHDT and CDR2 is YNNKEL (reference sequence). The CDR3 DNA reads as TGTGCCAGCAGCCAGGGGGGACTTCTTGCTTTCTTT. This codes for CASSQGGLLAFF.

The V call is TRBV27, the J call TRBJ1-4, with a weak D call TRBD1 (5 bases). The V gene lost 0 bases and the J gene lost 8 bases, with 13 bases spanning the gap. The germline gives CDR1 MNHEY, CDR2 SMNVEV (reference sequence). The CDR3 runs to 15 residues. CDR3 residues: CASSLSGQEREKLFF. The CDR3 DNA is TGTGCCAGCAGTTTATCGGGGCAAGAACGGGAAAAACTGTTTTTT. Full variable domain (missing parts from reference TRBV27 and TRBJ1-4): EAQVTQNPRYLITVTGKKLTVTCSQNMNHEYMSWYRQDPGLGLRQIYYSMNVEVTDKGDVPEGYKVSRKEKRNFPLILESPSPNQTSLYFCASSLSGQEREKLFFGSGTQLSVL.

J is TRBJ1-1 and V is TRBV15; 10 bases match TRBD1. CDR1 and CDR2 from the germline V gene are LNHNV and YYDKDF (reference sequence). The CDR3 runs to 15 residues. The V segment lost 0 bases and the J segment 10 bases; nucleotides outside the gene matches: 8. CDR3 nucleotide sequence: TGTGCCACCAGCAGAGAAAGGGCGGACAGGGGGAGAGCTTTCTTT. Amino acids: CATSRERADRGRAFF.

This chain joins TRBV12-3 or TRBV12-4 and TRBJ1-3; D possibly corresponds to TRBD1 (6 bases). The CDR3 is made up of 13 amino acids. The V end lost 4 bases, the J end lost 5 bases, and 9 bases lay between the germline ends. CDR3 DNA: TGTGCCAGCAGTTCAGGGGTGCGAAACACCATATATTTT. Its protein product is CASSSGVRNTIYF.

The chain carries TRBV12-3 or TRBV12-4 and TRBJ1-1; D unclear. V was cut by 0 bases and J by 12 bases, with 8 bases left in between. There are 11 residues in the CDR3. The CDR3 region has the DNA TGTGCCAGCAGTTTAGCCAGTCAAACTTTCTTT. This translates into CASSLASQTFF.

The gene calls are TRBV4-1 and TRBJ2-3; 7 bases match TRBD2. The CDR3 consists of 17 residues. V dropped 0 bases and J dropped 4; count of bases not matched to a gene: 10. Per germline, CDR1 MGHRA and CDR2 YSYEKL. CDR3 nucleotides: TGCGCCAGCAGCCAAGATCATGGGGGGGGAGGCTCAGATACGCAGTATTTT. Translation: CASSQDHGGGGSDTQYF.

J is TRBJ2-5 and V is TRBV29-1, with D possibly TRBD1 on 6 matching bases. The CDR3 is made up of 14 amino acids. Per germline, CDR1 SQVTM and CDR2 ANQGSEA. With 5 bases removed from V and 7 bases from J, the gap between germline ends came to 20 bases. CDR3 DNA: TGCAGCGTTCAACCAGGACAGTGGCCGGTGACCCAGTACTTC. Protein sequence: CSVQPGQWPVTQYF. Combining the CDR3 with reference TRBV29-1 and TRBJ2-5 gives the whole variable domain SAVISQKPSRDICQRGTSLTIQCQVDSQVTMMFWYRQQPGQSLTLIATANQGSEATYESGFVIDKFPISRPNLTFSTLTVSNMSPEDSSIYLCSVQPGQWPVTQYFGPGTRLLVL.

V usage is TRBV4-1 and J usage is TRBJ2-5; 10 bases match TRBD2. The CDR3 length is 15 residues. The trim removed 1 base at V and 5 bases at J, leaving 4 bases unmatched. Germline V lookup: CDR1 MGHRA, CDR2 YSYEKL. The CDR3 reads CASSQAGTSDETQYF. CDR3 in DNA: TGCGCCAGCAGCCAAGCAGGGACTAGCGACGAGACCCAGTACTTC.

The genes are TRBV18 and TRBJ1-1; D is unresolved. The germline gives CDR1 KGHSH, CDR2 LQKENI. CDR3 length equals 13 residues. V shed 8 bases and J shed 1 base, with 11 bases lying between them. The CDR3 region is CASAKTGNTEAFF. As DNA, the CDR3 is TGTGCCAGCGCCAAGACGGGGAACACTGAAGCTTTCTTT.